This T cell receptor beta chain was profiled in a study of OX40 agonist ivuxolimab in advanced cancers. Study in general: Participants averaged around 60 years of age (range about 23 to 90) and were over 75% male. Study-level results: Partial responders receiving 0.1-3.0 mg/kg showed among the lowest clonal expansion.

Trimming took off 7 bases at V and 4 bases at J, with 16 bases between the two ends. Germline CDR1 is SQVTM and CDR2 is ANQGSEA. CDR3 length equals 13 residues. Method: immunoSEQ multiplex PCR; TCRdb's copy keeps in-frame clones and lacks some. Found here are approximately 89,000 clones, around 90% of them singletons; the top ten hold roughly 0.75%. Autoimmune disease history or systemic immunosuppression meant exclusion. Concerning this clone: As yet, its antigen is unknown.

Sequencing used CD4+ or CD8+ T cells sorted from blood, obtained in a trial of the OX40 agonist ivuxolimab. V usage is TRBV29-1 and J usage is TRBJ2-5; D is perhaps TRBD1 or TRBD2 (5 bases each). This clonotype was sampled from an adult with an advanced solid tumor such as melanoma, head and neck, liver or kidney cancer. The CDR3 nucleotides are TGCAGCGCCGTGCGAGGGGCGGGAGAGACCCAGTACTTC. This translates into CSAVRGAGETQYF.